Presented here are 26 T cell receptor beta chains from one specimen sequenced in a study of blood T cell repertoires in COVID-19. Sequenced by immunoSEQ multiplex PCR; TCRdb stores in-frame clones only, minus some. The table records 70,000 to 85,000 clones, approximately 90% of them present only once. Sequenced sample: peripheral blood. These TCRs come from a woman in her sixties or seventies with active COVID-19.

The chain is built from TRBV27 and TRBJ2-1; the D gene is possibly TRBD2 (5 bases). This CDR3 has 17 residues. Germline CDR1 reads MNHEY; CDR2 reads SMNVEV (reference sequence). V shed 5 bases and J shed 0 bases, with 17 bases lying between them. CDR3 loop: CASSTHLGRSSYNEQFF. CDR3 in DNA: TGTGCCAGCAGTACCCACCTGGGGAGAAGCTCCTACAATGAGCAGTTCTTC.

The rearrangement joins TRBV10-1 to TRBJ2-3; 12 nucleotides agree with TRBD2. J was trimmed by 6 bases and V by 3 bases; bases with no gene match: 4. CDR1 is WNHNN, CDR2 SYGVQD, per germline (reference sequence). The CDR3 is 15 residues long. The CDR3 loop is CASSDPLAGGDTQYF. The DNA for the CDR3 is TGCGCCAGCAGTGACCCACTAGCGGGAGGCGATACGCAGTATTTT.

The CDR3 DNA sequence: TGTGCCACCGCCAAGGACAGGGGTCCCTACGAGCAGTACTTC. It yields the protein CATAKDRGPYEQYF. This sequence joins TRBV2 and TRBJ2-7, with 9 bases identical to TRBD1. V trimming: 10 bases; J trimming: 2 bases; junction bases outside the gene matches: 9. The CDR3 consists of 14 residues. From germline, CDR1 is SNHLY and CDR2 FYNNEI.

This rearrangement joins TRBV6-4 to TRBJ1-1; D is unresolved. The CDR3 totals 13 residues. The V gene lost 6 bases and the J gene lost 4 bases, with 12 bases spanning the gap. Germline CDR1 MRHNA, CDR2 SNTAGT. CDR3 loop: CASRSGFGTEAFF. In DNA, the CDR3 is TGTGCCAGCAGGTCAGGTTTCGGCACTGAAGCTTTCTTT.

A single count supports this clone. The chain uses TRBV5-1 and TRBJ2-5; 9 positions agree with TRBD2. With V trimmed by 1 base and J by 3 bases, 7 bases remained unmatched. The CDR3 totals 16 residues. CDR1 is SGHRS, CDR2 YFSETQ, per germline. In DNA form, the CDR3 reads TGCGCCAGCAGCTTGTTAAGGACTAGCGAGGAAGAGACCCAGTACTTC. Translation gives CASSLLRTSEEETQYF. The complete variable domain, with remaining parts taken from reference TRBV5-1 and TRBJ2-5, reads KAGVTQTPRYLIKTRGQQVTLSCSPISGHRSVSWYQQTPGQGLQFLFEYFSETQRNKGNFPGRFSGRQFSNSRSEMNVSTLELGDSALYLCASSLLRTSEEETQYFGPGTRLLVL.

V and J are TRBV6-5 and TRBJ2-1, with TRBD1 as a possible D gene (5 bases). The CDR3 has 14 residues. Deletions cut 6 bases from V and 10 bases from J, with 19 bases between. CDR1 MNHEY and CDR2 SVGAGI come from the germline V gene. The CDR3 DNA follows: TGTGCCAGCAGGCTAGGGTATGGGGCTGACGAGCAGTTCTTC. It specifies CASRLGYGADEQFF.

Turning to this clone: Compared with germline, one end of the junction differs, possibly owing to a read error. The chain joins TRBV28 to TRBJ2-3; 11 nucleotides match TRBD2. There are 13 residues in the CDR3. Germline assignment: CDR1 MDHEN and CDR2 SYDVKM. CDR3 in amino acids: CASSFSGRALEDF. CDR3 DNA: TGTGCCAGCAGTTTTAGCGGGAGGGCTCTAGAGGATTTT.

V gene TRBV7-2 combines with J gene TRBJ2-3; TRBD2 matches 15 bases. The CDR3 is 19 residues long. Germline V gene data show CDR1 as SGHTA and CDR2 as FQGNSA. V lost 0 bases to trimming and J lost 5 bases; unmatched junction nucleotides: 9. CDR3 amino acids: CASSLAVWGLAGGIDTQYF. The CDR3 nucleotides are TGTGCCAGCAGCTTAGCGGTGTGGGGACTAGCGGGAGGTATAGATACGCAGTATTTT.

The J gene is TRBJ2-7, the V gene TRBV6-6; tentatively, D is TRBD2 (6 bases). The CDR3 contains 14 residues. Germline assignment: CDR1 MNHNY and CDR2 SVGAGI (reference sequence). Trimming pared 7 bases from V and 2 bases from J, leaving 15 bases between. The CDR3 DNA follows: TGTGCCAGCAACGGACTACCAGCTACCTACGAGCAGTACTTC. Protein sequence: CASNGLPATYEQYF.

The CDR3 sequence is CASKGLYNYNEQFF. CDR3 sequence (DNA): TGTGCCAGCAAGGGACTGTACAACTACAATGAGCAGTTCTTC. V is TRBV28 and J is TRBJ2-1; TRBD2 is a possible D gene (6 bases). The CDR3 is 14 amino acids. The V end lost 7 bases, the J end lost 3 bases, and 13 bases lay between the germline ends. Looked up from germline, CDR1 is MDHEN and CDR2 is SYDVKM.

In DNA, the CDR3 is TGTGCCAGCAGCCCGAGTTGGGGGGAAGAGACCCAGTACTTC. The encoded protein is CASSPSWGEETQYF. The chain couples TRBV6-6 to TRBJ2-5, with a possible D match to TRBD2 (6 bases). With 6 bases removed from V and 3 bases from J, the gap between germline ends came to 14 bases. The CDR3 runs 14 residues. The germline gives CDR1 MNHNY, CDR2 SVGAGI (reference sequence).

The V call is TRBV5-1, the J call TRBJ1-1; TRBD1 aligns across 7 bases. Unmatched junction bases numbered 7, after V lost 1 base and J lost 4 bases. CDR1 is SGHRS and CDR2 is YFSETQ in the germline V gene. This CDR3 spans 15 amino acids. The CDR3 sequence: CASSLIEAGGTEAFF. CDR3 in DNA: TGCGCCAGCAGCTTGATCGAGGCAGGGGGCACTGAAGCTTTCTTT.

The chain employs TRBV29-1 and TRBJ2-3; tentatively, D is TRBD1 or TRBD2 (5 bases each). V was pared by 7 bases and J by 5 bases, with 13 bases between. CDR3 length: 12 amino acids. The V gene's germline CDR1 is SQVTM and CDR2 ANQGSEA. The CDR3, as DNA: TGCAGCGGGGGGACCGCAGGAGATACGCAGTATTTT. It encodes CSGGTAGDTQYF.

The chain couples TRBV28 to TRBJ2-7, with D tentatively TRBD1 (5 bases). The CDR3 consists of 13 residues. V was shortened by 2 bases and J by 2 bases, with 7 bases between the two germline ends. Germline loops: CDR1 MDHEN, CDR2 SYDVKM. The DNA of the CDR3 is TGTGCCAGCAGTTTAGAAGGGGCCTACGAGCAGTACTTC. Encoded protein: CASSLEGAYEQYF.

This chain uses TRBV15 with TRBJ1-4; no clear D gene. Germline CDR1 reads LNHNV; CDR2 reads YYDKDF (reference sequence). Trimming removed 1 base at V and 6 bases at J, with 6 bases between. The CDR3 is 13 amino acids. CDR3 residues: CATSRGADEKLFF. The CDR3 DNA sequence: TGTGCCACCAGCAGAGGGGCTGATGAAAAACTGTTTTTT.

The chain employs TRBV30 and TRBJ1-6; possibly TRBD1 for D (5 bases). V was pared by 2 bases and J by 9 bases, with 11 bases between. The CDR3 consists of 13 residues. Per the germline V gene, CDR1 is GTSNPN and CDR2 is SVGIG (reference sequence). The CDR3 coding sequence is TGTGCCTGGAGTCCCAGGGTTGTTTCACCCCTCCACTTT. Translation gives CAWSPRVVSPLHF.

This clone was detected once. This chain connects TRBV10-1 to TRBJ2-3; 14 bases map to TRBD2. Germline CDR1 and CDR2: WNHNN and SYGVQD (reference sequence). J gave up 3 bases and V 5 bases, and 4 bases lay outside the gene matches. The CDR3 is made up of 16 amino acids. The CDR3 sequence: CASSPGTSGRTDTQYF. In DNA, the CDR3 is TGCGCCAGCAGTCCGGGGACTAGCGGGAGAACAGATACGCAGTATTTT.

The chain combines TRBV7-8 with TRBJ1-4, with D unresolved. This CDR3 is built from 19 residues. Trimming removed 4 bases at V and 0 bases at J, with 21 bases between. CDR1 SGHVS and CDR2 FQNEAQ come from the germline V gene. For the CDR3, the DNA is TGTGCCAGCAGCTCCCGGGGAAGGGCAGCCCTAGCAACTAATGAAAAACTGTTTTTT. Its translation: CASSSRGRAALATNEKLFF.

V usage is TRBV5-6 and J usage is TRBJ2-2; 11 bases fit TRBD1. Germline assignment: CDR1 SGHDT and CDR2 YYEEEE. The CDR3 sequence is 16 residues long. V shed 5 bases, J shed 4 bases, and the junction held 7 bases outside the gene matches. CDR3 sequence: CASRPPGQGGTGELFF. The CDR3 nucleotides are TGTGCCAGCAGACCACCGGGACAGGGGGGCACCGGGGAGCTGTTTTTT.

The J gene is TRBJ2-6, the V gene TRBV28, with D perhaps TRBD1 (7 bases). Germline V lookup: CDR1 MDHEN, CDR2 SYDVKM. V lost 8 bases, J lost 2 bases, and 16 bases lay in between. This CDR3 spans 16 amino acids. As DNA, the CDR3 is TGTGCCAGCGTTAATGCAGGGGGGCCTGGGGCCAACGTCCTGACTTTC. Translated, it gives CASVNAGGPGANVLTF. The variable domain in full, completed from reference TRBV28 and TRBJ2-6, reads DVKVTQSSRYLVKRTGEKVFLECVQDMDHENMFWYRQDPGLGLRLIYFSYDVKMKEKGDIPEGYSVSREKKERFSLILESASTNQTSMYLCASVNAGGPGANVLTFGAGSRLTVL.

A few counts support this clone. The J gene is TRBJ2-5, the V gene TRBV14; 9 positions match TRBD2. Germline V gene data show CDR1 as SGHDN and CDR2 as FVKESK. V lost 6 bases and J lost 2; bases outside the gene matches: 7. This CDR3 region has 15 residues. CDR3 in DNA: TGTGCCAGCAGTGCTAGCGGGATTTCTCAAGAGACCCAGTACTTC. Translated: CASSASGISQETQYF.

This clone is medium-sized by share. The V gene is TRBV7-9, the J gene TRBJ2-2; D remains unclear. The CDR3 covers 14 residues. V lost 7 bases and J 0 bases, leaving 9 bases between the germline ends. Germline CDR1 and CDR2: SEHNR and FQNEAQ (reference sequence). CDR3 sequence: CASTTNPNTGELFF. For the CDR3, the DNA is TGTGCCAGCACGACAAACCCGAACACCGGGGAGCTGTTTTTT. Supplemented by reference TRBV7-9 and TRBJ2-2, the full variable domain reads DTGVSQNPRHKITKRGQNVTFRCDPISEHNRLYWYRQTLGQGPEFLTYFQNEAQLEKSRLLSDRFSAERPKGSFSTLEIQRTEQGDSAMYLCASTTNPNTGELFFGEGSRLTVL.

The CDR3 DNA reads TGTGCCACCAGTGACCGGGACAGGTATAATGAAAAACTGTTTTTT. Protein product: CATSDRDRYNEKLFF. This chain links TRBV24-1 with TRBJ1-4; 8 bases fit TRBD1. Germline assignment: CDR1 KGHDR and CDR2 SFDVKD. CDR3 size: 15 residues. With V trimmed by 4 bases and J by 4 bases, 4 bases remained unmatched.

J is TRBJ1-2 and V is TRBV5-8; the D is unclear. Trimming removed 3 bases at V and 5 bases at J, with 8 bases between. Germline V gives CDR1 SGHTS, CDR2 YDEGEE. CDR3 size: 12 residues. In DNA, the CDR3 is TGTGCCAGCAGCTCGCCTCTATATGGCTACACCTTC. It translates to CASSSPLYGYTF.

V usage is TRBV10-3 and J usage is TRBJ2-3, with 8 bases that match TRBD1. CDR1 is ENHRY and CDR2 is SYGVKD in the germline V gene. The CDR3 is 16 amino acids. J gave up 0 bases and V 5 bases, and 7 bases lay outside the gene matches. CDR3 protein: CAISRGGQASTDTQYF. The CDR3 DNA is TGTGCCATCAGTAGAGGGGGACAGGCTAGCACAGATACGCAGTATTTT.

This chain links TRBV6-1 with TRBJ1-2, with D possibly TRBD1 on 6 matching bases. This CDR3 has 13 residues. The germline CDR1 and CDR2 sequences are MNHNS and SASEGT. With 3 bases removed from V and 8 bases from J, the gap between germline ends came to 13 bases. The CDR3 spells CASSESSRGGYTF. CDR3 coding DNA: TGTGCCAGCAGTGAGTCCTCCAGGGGCGGCTACACCTTC.